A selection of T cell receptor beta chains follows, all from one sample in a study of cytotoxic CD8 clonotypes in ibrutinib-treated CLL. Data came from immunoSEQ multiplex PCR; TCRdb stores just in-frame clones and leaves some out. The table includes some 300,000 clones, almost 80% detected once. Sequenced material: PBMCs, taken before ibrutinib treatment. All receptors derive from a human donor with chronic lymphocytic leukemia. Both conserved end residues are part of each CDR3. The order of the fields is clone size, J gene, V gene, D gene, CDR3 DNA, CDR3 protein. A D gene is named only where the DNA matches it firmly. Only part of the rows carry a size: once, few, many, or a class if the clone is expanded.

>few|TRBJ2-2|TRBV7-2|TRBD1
TGTGCCAGCAGCTGGACAGGGGGAAACACCGGGGAGCTGTTTTTT
CASSWTGGNTGELFF
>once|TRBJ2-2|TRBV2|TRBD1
TGTGCCAGCAGACGGACAGGGAATGGGGAGCTGTTTTTT
CASRRTGNGELFF
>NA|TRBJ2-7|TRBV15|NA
TGTGCCACCAGCAGAGATCTAAGCTACGAGCAGTACTTC
CATSRDLSYEQYF
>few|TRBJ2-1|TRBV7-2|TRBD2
TGTGCCAGCGGCAAGCCCGGGACTAGTCGCAATGAGCAGTTCTTC
CASGKPGTSRNEQFF
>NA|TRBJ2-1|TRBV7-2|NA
TGTGCCAGCAGCTACGGCTGGGGTGAGCAGTTCTTC
CASSYGWGEQFF
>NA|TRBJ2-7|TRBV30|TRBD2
TGTGCCTGGAGTGTATCAAGGACTAGCGGGGACTACGAGCAGTACTTC
CAWSVSRTSGDYEQYF
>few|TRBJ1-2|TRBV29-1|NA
TGCAGCGTTCCAGCCCGATGGGGCTATGGCTACACCTTC
CSVPARWGYGYTF
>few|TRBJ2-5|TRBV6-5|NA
TGTGCCAGCTCCCATGGAGAGACCCAGTACTTC
CASSHGETQYF
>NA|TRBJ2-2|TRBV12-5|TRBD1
TGTGCTAGTGGTTTGGGGGGACAGGGTTTTGACACCGGGGAGCTGTTTTTT
CASGLGGQGFDTGELFF
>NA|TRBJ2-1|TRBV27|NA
TGTGCCAGCAGTTTATCCTACAGGGTCCTTTTGAATGAGCAGTTCTTC
CASSLSYRVLLNEQFF
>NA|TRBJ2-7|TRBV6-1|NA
TGTGCCAGCAGGGCCCCAGGGCATTCCTACGAGCAGTACTTC
CASRAPGHSYEQYF
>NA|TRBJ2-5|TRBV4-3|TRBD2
TGCGCCAGCAGCTGGGGGATAGCGGGAGGGGAGACCCAGTACTTC
CASSWGIAGGETQYF
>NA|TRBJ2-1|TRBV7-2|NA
TGTGCCAGCAGTTCAAGACTAGGCCTCAATGAGCAGTTCTTC
CASSSRLGLNEQFF
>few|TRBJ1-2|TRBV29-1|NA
TGCAGCGTTGAGGACTACAGGGCCTATGGCTACACCTTC
CSVEDYRAYGYTF
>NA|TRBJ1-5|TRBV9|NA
TGTGCCAGCAGCGGGGGCAGCGTCGGACAGCCCCAGCATTTT
CASSGGSVGQPQHF
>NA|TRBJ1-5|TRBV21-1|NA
TGTGCCAGCAGAGAGAGACGGATTAGCAATCAGCCCCAGCATTTT
CASRERRISNQPQHF
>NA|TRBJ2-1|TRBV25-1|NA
TGTGCCAGCAGTGGGAGCGGGCCCTACAATGAGCAGTTCTTC
CASSGSGPYNEQFF
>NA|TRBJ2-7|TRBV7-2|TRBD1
TGTGCCAGCAGCCCTCGGACAGGGCGCCACGAGCAGTACTTC
CASSPRTGRHEQYF
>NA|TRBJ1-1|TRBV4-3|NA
TGCGCCAGCAGCCAAGAGCCGGGGCTCGGGCGGGGCACTGAAGCTTTCTTT
CASSQEPGLGRGTEAFF
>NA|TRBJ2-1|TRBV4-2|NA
TGTGCCAGCAGCGGTCAAGCCGGATCCTACAATGAGCAGTTCTTC
CASSGQAGSYNEQFF
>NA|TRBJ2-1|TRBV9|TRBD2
TGTGCCAGCAGCGTAGTGATGACTAGCGGGAAAAATGAGCAGTTCTTC
CASSVVMTSGKNEQFF
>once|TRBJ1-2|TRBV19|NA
TGTGCCAGTAGTACCTCCGACAGTCTCTATGGCTACACCTTC
CASSTSDSLYGYTF
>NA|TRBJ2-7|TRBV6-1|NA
TGTGCCAGCATCCGCAAATCAGATCGGTTCGAGCAGTACTTC
CASIRKSDRFEQYF
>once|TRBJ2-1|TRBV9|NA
TGTGCCAGCAGCGTAGTATCCAGCTCCTACAATGAGCAGTTCTTC
CASSVVSSSYNEQFF
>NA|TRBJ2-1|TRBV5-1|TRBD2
TGCGCCAGCAGCTATACCGGGACTAGCTCCTACAATGAGCAGTTCTTC
CASSYTGTSSYNEQFF
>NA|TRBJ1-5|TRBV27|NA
TGTGCCAGACCCATCCAGCATTTT
CARPIQHF
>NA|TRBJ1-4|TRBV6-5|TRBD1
TGTGCCAGCAGATTTACCGGGACAGGGGCCGAAAAACTGTTTTTT
CASRFTGTGAEKLFF
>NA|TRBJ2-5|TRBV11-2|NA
TGTGCCAGCAGCTTATGGGCAGCGGAAGAGACCCAGTACTTC
CASSLWAAEETQYF
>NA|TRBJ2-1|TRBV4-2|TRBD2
TGTGCCAGCAGCCAACTAGCGGGAGTTTTAACTGAGCAGTTCTTC
CASSQLAGVLTEQFF
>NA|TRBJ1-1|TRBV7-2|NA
TGTGCCAGCAGCCCAGGGGTGCGGAACACTGAAGCTTTCTTT
CASSPGVRNTEAFF
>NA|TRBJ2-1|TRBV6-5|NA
TGTGCCAGCAGTTACCGGCGCGTTGGTGAGCAGTTCTTC
CASSYRRVGEQFF
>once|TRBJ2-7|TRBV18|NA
TGTGCCAGCTCACCCCGGGCGCCAGGCTTGGGCGAGCAGTACTTC
CASSPRAPGLGEQYF
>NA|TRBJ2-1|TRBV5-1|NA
TGCGCCAGCAGACAGAACGGGGCTTCGCATGAGCAGTTCTTC
CASRQNGASHEQFF
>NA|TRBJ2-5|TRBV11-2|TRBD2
TGTGCCAGCAGCGAGACCCAGGGAGGGGAGACCCAGTACTTC
CASSETQGGETQYF
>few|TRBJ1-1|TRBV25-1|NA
TGTGCCAGCAGTGAATGGCAGGGAGATGAAGCTTTCTTT
CASSEWQGDEAFF
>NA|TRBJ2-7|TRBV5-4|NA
TGTGCCAGCAGCTCAGAATACGAGCAGTACTTC
CASSSEYEQYF
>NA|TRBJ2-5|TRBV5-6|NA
TGTGCCAGCAGCTTGAGAGGGCGGGCTCCCCAAGAGACCCAGTACTTC
CASSLRGRAPQETQYF
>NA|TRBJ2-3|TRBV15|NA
TGTGCCACCAGCAGTTCGTTGCGGTCTAGCACAGATACGCAGTATTTT
CATSSSLRSSTDTQYF
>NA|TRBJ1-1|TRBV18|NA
TGTGCCAGCTCACGTAGGGACGGATCTGAAGCTTTCTTT
CASSRRDGSEAFF
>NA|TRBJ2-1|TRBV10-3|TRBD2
TGTGCCATCAGTGAGTCGGCTAGCGGGGGACCCTACAATGAGCAGTTCTTC
CAISESASGGPYNEQFF
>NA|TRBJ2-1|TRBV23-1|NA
TGCGCCAGCAGTCAATTAAGGCAGGAAGAGGTCTGGCGGTGGGGGAACAATGAGCAGTTCTTC
CASSQLRQEEVWRWGNNEQFF
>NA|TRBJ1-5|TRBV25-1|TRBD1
TGTGCCAGCAGTACCACAGGGGACCAGCCCCAGCATTTT
CASSTTGDQPQHF
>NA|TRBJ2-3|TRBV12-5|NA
TGTGCTAGTGGTTTGGGGCAGGTAATCACAGATACGCAGTATTTT
CASGLGQVITDTQYF
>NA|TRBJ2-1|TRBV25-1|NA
TGTGCCAGCAGTGCGGACAGCTCCTACAATGAGCAGTTCTTC
CASSADSSYNEQFF
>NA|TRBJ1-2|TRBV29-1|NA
TGCAGCGCCGAGACAGAGGATGGCTACACCTTC
CSAETEDGYTF
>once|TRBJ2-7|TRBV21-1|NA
TGTGCCAGCAGCAAATCTTCCGGGACTCCTTCCTACGAGCAGTACTTC
CASSKSSGTPSYEQYF
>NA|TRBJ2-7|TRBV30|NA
TGTGCCTGGACCAGGGACCACGAGCAGTACTTC
CAWTRDHEQYF
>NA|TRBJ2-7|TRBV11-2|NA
TGTGCCAGCAGCTTAGCTCGGCAGACTCACTACGAGCAGTACTTC
CASSLARQTHYEQYF
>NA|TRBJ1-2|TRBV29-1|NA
TGCAGCGTTCCCGGGGCCTATGGCTACACCTTC
CSVPGAYGYTF
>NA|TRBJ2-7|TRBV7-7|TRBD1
TGTGCTAGCAGCTTAGACAGGGCCTACGAGCAGTACTTC
CASSLDRAYEQYF
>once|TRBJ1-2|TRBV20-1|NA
TGCAGTGTCTATAGGGGCTGGGGCTACACCTTC
CSVYRGWGYTF